Each of the 7 T cell receptor beta chains below was sequenced from the same sample in a study of beta chain features in type 1 diabetes. Study-wide findings and caveats: In every one of the four CD4+ subsets, TCRB CDR3s were moderately but significantly shorter in Type 1 diabetes patients.

Sequencing targeted expressed TCRB transcripts, as all isolated RNA had been reverse transcribed. Clones were sequenced by immunoSEQ multiplex PCR, and TCRdb holds only the in-frame ones, with some missing. The data hold some 640,000 clones, with about 14% observed a single time. The antigens for these receptors are not known. Sequenced: naive CD4+ T cells from blood. The origin of the receptors is a man younger than 35 with type 1 diabetes.

This clone was counted only a few times. The rearrangement links TRBV29-1 to TRBJ2-6, with 11 bases fitting TRBD1. The germline CDR1 and CDR2 sequences are SQVTM and ANQGSEA. The CDR3 runs 16 residues. V trimming: 5 bases; J trimming: 2 bases; junction bases outside the gene matches: 5. The CDR3 bases are TGCAGCGTTTCCGGGACAGGGGGTGCTGGGGCCAACGTCCTGACTTTC. Encoded protein: CSVSGTGGAGANVLTF.

For this clone: Within the sample, other DNA sequences also encode this same CDR3. CDR3 region: CASSAKETQYF. Here the CDR3 DNA reads TGTGCCAGCAGCGCGAAGGAGACCCAGTACTTC. The J gene is TRBJ2-5, the V gene TRBV2; D gene unclear. CDR1 is SNHLY, CDR2 FYNNEI, per germline. This CDR3 is built from 11 residues. V lost 6 bases to trimming and J lost 5 bases, with 7 bases between them.

This chain joins TRBV4-3 and TRBJ2-7; 9 nucleotides align to TRBD2. The CDR3 extends over 16 amino acids. Trimming removed 0 bases from V and 2 bases from J; junction bases left unmatched: 5. Germline V CDR1 and CDR2: LGHNA, YSLEER. The CDR3 loop reads CASSQDKTSGAYEQYF. CDR3 nucleotide sequence: TGCGCCAGCAGCCAAGACAAGACTAGCGGAGCCTACGAGCAGTACTTC.

The CDR3 DNA is TGTGCCTGGAGTTCAGACTTCTCGGGGAAACTGTTTTTT. Amino acid sequence: CAWSSDFSGKLFF. The chain carries TRBV30 and TRBJ1-4; D is unresolved. CDR3 size: 13 residues. Deletions cut 2 bases from V and 11 bases from J, with 15 bases between. Germline CDR1 is GTSNPN and CDR2 is SVGIG (reference sequence).

This clone has just a few counts. This chain joins TRBV6-5 and TRBJ1-1; a possible D gene is TRBD1 (5 bases). The CDR3 loop spans 12 amino acids. Per germline, CDR1 MNHEY and CDR2 SVGAGI. V lost 7 bases and J lost 4, with 10 bases in between. The CDR3 is CASKEGSTEAFF. The CDR3 coding sequence is TGTGCCAGCAAAGAGGGGTCCACTGAAGCTTTCTTT.

This clone was counted a few times. V usage is TRBV7-2 and J usage is TRBJ2-1; 9 positions agree with TRBD2. The V and J ends lost 1 base and 8 bases, in that order; junction bases with no gene match: 3. The CDR3 runs 14 residues. From germline, CDR1 is SGHTA and CDR2 FQGNSA. CDR3 bases: TGTGCCAGCAGCTTAGAACTAGCGGGCGATGAGCAGTTCTTC. This sequence encodes CASSLELAGDEQFF.

V gene TRBV7-9 combines with J gene TRBJ1-5; 7 nucleotides match TRBD1. CDR1 SEHNR and CDR2 FQNEAQ come from the germline V gene (reference sequence). J lost 2 bases, V lost 1 base, and 2 bases had no gene match. The length of the CDR3 is 15 residues. CDR3: CASSLEGTGNQPQHF. The CDR3 region has the DNA TGTGCCAGCAGCTTAGAGGGGACAGGCAATCAGCCCCAGCATTTT. Full variable domain (outside the CDR3, taken from reference TRBV7-9 and TRBJ1-5): DTGVSQNPRHKITKRGQNVTFRCDPISEHNRLYWYRQTLGQGPEFLTYFQNEAQLEKSRLLSDRFSAERPKGSFSTLEIQRTEQGDSAMYLCASSLEGTGNQPQHFGDGTRLSIL.